This T cell receptor (beta chain) originates from a study of STAT5B mutations in CD4+ large granular lymphocyte leukemia. Using immunoSEQ multiplex PCR, the repertoire was profiled, and TCRdb retains in-frame clones only, with some absent. The sample records roughly 24,000 clones, roughly 70% being singletons. Findings of the study overall: No patients shared main leukemic clonotypes, though roughly 23% appeared at low frequency elsewhere. Data were not HLA-matched across samples.

On this clone itself: The target antigen is unknown.

The sample taken for sequencing was CD4+ T cells from blood buffy coats. This receptor was taken from a human donor in good health.

The CDR3 region has the DNA TGTGCCAGCAGTGGACAGGTGGATAATCAGCCCCAGCATTTT. This gives the protein CASSGQVDNQPQHF. This chain joins TRBV28 and TRBJ1-5; 7 bases are a match to TRBD1. J gave up 4 bases and V 5 bases, and 5 bases lay outside the gene matches. CDR1 is MDHEN, CDR2 SYDVKM, per germline. This CDR3 region has 14 residues.